These T cell receptor beta chains were read from a single sample in a study of blood T cell repertoires in COVID-19. Generated by immunoSEQ multiplex PCR, the TCRdb table keeps only in-frame clones and is missing some. This sample yields fewer than 200,000 clones, of which roughly 88% are seen a single time; about 1.2% belongs to the top ten. Sequencing input: peripheral blood. These receptors were collected from a man aged 55 to 70 who had recovered from COVID-19. Both conserved end residues are part of each CDR3. A D gene is named only where the DNA matches it firmly. Clone size is not always given. Where it is, it says once, few, many or a class for expanded clones.

NA,TRBV6-6,TRBJ1-2,once,CASSQFPRSGIGYTF,TGTGCCAGCAGTCAATTTCCTAGATCCGGGATCGGCTACACCTTC
NA,TRBV29-1,TRBJ1-5,NA,CSVKLGGTGNQPQHF,TGCAGCGTTAAATTAGGGGGTACGGGCAATCAGCCCCAGCATTTT
TRBD1,TRBV6-1,TRBJ1-2,NA,CASSERDRKYTF,TGTGCCAGCAGTGAAAGGGACAGGAAGTATACCTTC
NA,TRBV10-1,TRBJ1-4,NA,CANKGDGANEKLFF,TGCGCCAACAAGGGGGACGGAGCTAATGAAAAACTGTTTTTT
NA,TRBV30,TRBJ1-1,NA,CAFIRENYQAFF,TGTGCCTTTATTCGAGAAAACTATCAAGCTTTCTTT
NA,TRBV7-9,TRBJ1-4,once,CASRWTEGVEKLFF,TGTGCCAGCAGATGGACTGAGGGGGTAGAAAAACTGTTTTTT
NA,TRBV7-3,TRBJ1-2,NA,CASSLWAGQILHGYTF,TGTGCCAGCAGCTTGTGGGCAGGACAGATTCTTCACGGCTACACCTTC
TRBD1,TRBV14,TRBJ1-6,NA,CASSQGYYRWGQGNSPLHF,TGTGCCAGCAGCCAAGGATATTATCGTTGGGGACAGGGAAATTCACCCCTCCACTTT
NA,TRBV24-1,TRBJ2-3,NA,CATGDRRIPTDTQYF,TGTGCCACCGGTGACAGAAGAATCCCCACAGATACGCAGTATTTT
NA,TRBV4-1,TRBJ2-3,NA,CASSQDLNRENTQYF,TGCGCCAGCAGCCAAGATTTGAACAGGGAGAATACGCAGTATTTT
NA,TRBV6-5,TRBJ1-1,NA,CASSSPVNTEAFF,TGTGCCAGCAGTTCCCCAGTGAACACTGAAGCTTTCTTT
NA,TRBV28,TRBJ2-7,once,CASSLFFYEQYF,TGTGCCAGCAGTTTATTCTTCTACGAGCAGTACTTC
NA,TRBV2,TRBJ2-1,NA,CASSWTENNEQFF,TGTGCCAGCAGTTGGACAGAGAACAATGAGCAGTTCTTC
TRBD2,TRBV11-3,TRBJ2-7,NA,CASSLGGGISYEQYF,TGTGCCAGCAGCCTCGGGGGAGGGATCTCCTACGAGCAGTACTTC
TRBD1,TRBV4-2,TRBJ2-7,NA,CASSREGQGYEQYF,TGTGCCAGCAGCCGGGAAGGACAGGGGTACGAGCAGTACTTC
NA,TRBV24-1,TRBJ2-7,NA,CATSDSSSYEQYF,TGTGCCACCAGTGATTCATCCTCCTACGAGCAGTACTTC
TRBD1,TRBV7-2,TRBJ2-3,NA,CASSGTGTDTQYF,TGTGCCAGCAGCGGGACAGGGACAGATACGCAGTATTTT
NA,TRBV3-1/TRBV3-2,TRBJ1-1,NA,CATSQKGPKWGGGTEAFF,TGTGCCACCAGCCAGAAGGGGCCTAAGTGGGGGGGAGGCACTGAAGCTTTCTTT
NA,TRBV6-5,TRBJ1-1,once,CASSWSGEAFF,TGTGCCAGCAGTTGGAGTGGTGAAGCTTTCTTT
TRBD1,TRBV19,TRBJ1-5,few,CASSTIQGQGGQPQHF,TGTGCCAGTAGTACCATCCAAGGACAGGGCGGGCAACCCCAGCATTTT
TRBD1,TRBV7-2,TRBJ1-2,NA,CASSLVWTGLYGYTF,TGTGCCAGCAGCTTAGTTTGGACAGGGTTGTATGGCTACACCTTC
TRBD1,TRBV5-1,TRBJ1-6,NA,CASSLGTGEGSPLHF,TGCGCCAGCAGCTTGGGGACAGGGGAGGGTTCACCCCTCCACTTT
TRBD1,TRBV7-2,TRBJ1-3,NA,CASSPGQSSGNTIYF,TGTGCCAGCAGCCCGGGACAGAGCTCTGGAAACACCATATATTTT
NA,TRBV29-1,TRBJ2-7,NA,CSVEETVSYEQYF,TGCAGCGTTGAAGAGACAGTTTCCTACGAGCAGTACTTC
NA,TRBV6-5,TRBJ2-7,NA,CASSAPSGEQYF,TGTGCCAGCAGCGCTCCCTCGGGGGAGCAGTACTTC
TRBD1,TRBV19,TRBJ1-1,NA,CASSPLPGQANTEAFF,TGTGCCAGTAGTCCGCTTCCGGGACAGGCGAACACTGAAGCTTTCTTT
NA,TRBV2,TRBJ2-4,once,CASSERGLDRRTIQYF,TGTGCCAGCAGTGAAAGAGGTCTAGACAGGAGGACCATTCAGTACTTC
NA,TRBV27,TRBJ1-1,NA,CASSKTMNTEAFF,TGTGCCAGCAGCAAAACTATGAACACTGAAGCTTTCTTT
NA,TRBV5-5,TRBJ1-6,few,CASSFQLSPLHF,TGTGCCAGCAGCTTCCAACTTTCACCCCTCCACTTT
TRBD1,TRBV18,TRBJ2-5,once,CASSPTGGGRETQYF,TGTGCCAGCTCACCTACAGGGGGTGGACGAGAGACCCAGTACTTC
NA,TRBV7-8,TRBJ1-2,few,CASSYPNGDGYTF,TGTGCCAGCAGCTACCCGAACGGGGATGGCTACACCTTC
TRBD1,TRBV6-2/TRBV6-3,TRBJ1-1,few,CASSYDRGAFF,TGTGCCAGCAGTTACGACAGGGGAGCTTTCTTT
NA,TRBV5-1,TRBJ2-5,NA,CASSQPMTETQYF,TGCGCCAGCAGCCAACCCATGACTGAGACCCAGTACTTC
NA,TRBV7-6,TRBJ1-1,once,CASSLPGGAFF,TGTGCCAGCAGCTTGCCGGGAGGCGCTTTCTTT
NA,TRBV11-2,TRBJ2-6,NA,CASTNNQAELSSGANVLTF,TGTGCCAGCACCAATAACCAGGCAGAGTTAAGCTCTGGGGCCAACGTCCTGACTTTC
NA,TRBV21-1,TRBJ2-7,NA,CASSKTGRAYEQYF,TGTGCCAGCAGCAAAACGGGCAGGGCCTACGAGCAGTACTTC
TRBD1,TRBV6-2/TRBV6-3,TRBJ2-5,NA,CASSSLDRGKETQYF,TGTGCCAGCAGTTCCCTCGACAGGGGGAAAGAGACCCAGTACTTC
NA,TRBV7-6,TRBJ2-5,NA,CASSLEQTQYF,TGTGCCAGCAGCTTAGAGCAGACCCAGTACTTC
NA,TRBV12-3/TRBV12-4,TRBJ1-2,few,CASSRRQNYGYTF,TGTGCCAGCAGCCGAAGACAGAACTATGGCTACACCTTC
NA,TRBV13,TRBJ1-1,few,CASSLRGGEAFF,TGTGCCAGCAGCTTACGGGGGGGAGAAGCTTTCTTT
TRBD1,TRBV25-1,TRBJ1-3,NA,CASSGTGGVLGNTIYF,TGTGCCAGCAGTGGAACAGGGGGGGTATTAGGAAACACCATATATTTT
TRBD1,TRBV5-1,TRBJ1-2,NA,CASSFGQGASLNYGYTF,TGCGCCAGCAGCTTCGGACAGGGGGCTTCGCTTAACTATGGCTACACCTTC
NA,TRBV28,TRBJ2-7,NA,CASSLQGGSEQYF,TGTGCCAGCAGTTTGCAGGGGGGAAGCGAGCAGTACTTC
NA,TRBV27,TRBJ2-7,NA,CASSPPGFSYEQYF,TGTGCCAGCAGTCCCCCGGGGTTCTCCTACGAGCAGTACTTC
NA,TRBV7-9,TRBJ2-1,NA,CASSRETGYNEQFF,TGTGCCAGCAGCCGCGAAACAGGTTACAATGAGCAGTTCTTC
NA,TRBV11-2,TRBJ1-2,NA,CASSLSEGGYGYTF,TGTGCCAGCAGCTTAAGCGAGGGCGGCTATGGCTACACCTTC
TRBD1,TRBV2,TRBJ1-2,few,CASSEALRGQGGYGYTF,TGTGCCAGCAGTGAAGCGCTTCGGGGACAGGGGGGCTATGGCTACACCTTC
NA,TRBV3-1/TRBV3-2,TRBJ2-4,NA,CASSHSRGGGSVNIQYF,TGTGCCAGCAGCCATTCAAGGGGAGGAGGGAGTGTAAACATTCAGTACTTC
NA,TRBV9,TRBJ2-5,NA,CASSVGGQETQYF,TGTGCCAGCAGCGTAGGAGGACAAGAGACCCAGTACTTC
NA,TRBV7-9,TRBJ2-5,NA,CASSQTGETQYF,TGTGCCAGCAGCCAGACGGGGGAGACCCAGTACTTC